The 25 T cell receptor beta chains presented below share a single source sample, sequenced in a study of T cell changes during pregnancy in multiple sclerosis (dated by TCRdb to about 2019). The library came from the immunoSEQ multiplex PCR assay. TCRdb holds this immuneACCESS table with in-frame rearrangements only. Some clones are missing; in checked studies, unresolved V genes explain under half, and the rest has no known cause. For this sample there are approximately 38,000 clones; about nine tenths appear just once. 5.5% to 7% of the sample is taken by the ten largest. Sequenced here: CD8+ T cells from peripheral blood mononuclear cells, sampled in the second trimester of pregnancy. These receptors were collected from a female donor with multiple sclerosis, enrolled in a pregnancy study.

CDR3 loop: CASSAARNHEQFF. CDR3 DNA sequence: TGTGCCAGTAGTGCAGCGAGGAACCATGAGCAGTTCTTC. The J gene is TRBJ2-1, the V gene TRBV19; D ambiguous. The length of the CDR3 is 13 residues. Germline V gene data show CDR1 as LNHDA and CDR2 as SQIVND (reference sequence). V lost 5 bases and J 8 bases, leaving 13 bases between the germline ends. The variable domain in full, completed from reference TRBV19 and TRBJ2-1, reads DGGITQSPKYLFRKEGQNVTLSCEQNLNHDAMYWYRQDPGQGLRLIYYSQIVNDFQKGDIAEGYSVSREKKESFPLTVTSAQKNPTAFYLCASSAARNHEQFFGPGTRLTVL.

This chain uses TRBV4-3 with TRBJ2-4; possible D gene TRBD1, 5 bases. Trimming removed 1 base from V and 9 bases from J, with 13 bases in between. From germline, CDR1 is LGHNA and CDR2 YSLEER. The CDR3 runs 14 residues. Here the CDR3 reads CASSQVTGQAIQYF. For the CDR3, the DNA is TGCGCCAGCAGCCAAGTTACAGGTCAGGCCATTCAGTACTTC.

This rearrangement joins TRBV6-5 to TRBJ2-7; perhaps TRBD2 as D (6 bases). Germline assignment: CDR1 MNHEY and CDR2 SVGAGI. This CDR3 has 15 residues. Trimming removed 6 bases at V and 1 base at J, with 16 bases between. The CDR3 coding sequence is TGTGCCAGCAGGACCTCCGGGACTTTTTCCTACGAGCAGTACTTC. Protein sequence: CASRTSGTFSYEQYF.

V gene TRBV7-8 combines with J gene TRBJ2-5, with TRBD2 identical over 8 bases. The trim removed 3 bases at V and 1 base at J, leaving 4 bases unmatched. The CDR3 totals 15 residues. Per the germline V gene, CDR1 is SGHVS and CDR2 is FQNEAQ. CDR3 nucleotides: TGTGCCAGCAGCTTTACTAGCGGTTTCCAAGAGACCCAGTACTTC. It translates to CASSFTSGFQETQYF.

This chain uses TRBV7-8 with TRBJ2-1; D may be TRBD2 (6 bases). V lost 10 bases to trimming and J lost 3 bases, with 16 bases between them. Germline CDR1 is SGHVS and CDR2 is FQNEAQ. CDR3 length: 14 residues. The CDR3 nucleotides read TGTGCCATCCCTTTAAGCGGGCACTACAATGAGCAGTTCTTC. Protein product: CAIPLSGHYNEQFF.

The V call is TRBV4-2, the J call TRBJ1-2; possibly TRBD1 for D (5 bases). The CDR3 consists of 14 residues. V was cut by 0 bases and J by 1 base, with 6 bases left in between. Per germline, CDR1 LGHNA and CDR2 YNFKEQ. In nucleotides, the CDR3 is TGTGCCAGCAGCCAAGAGCAGGGTAACTATGGCTACACCTTC. It codes for CASSQEQGNYGYTF.

J is TRBJ1-3 and V is TRBV5-6, with unresolved D. Trimming stripped 1 base from V and 0 bases from J, with 5 bases between. The CDR3 extends over 14 amino acids. Germline CDR1 reads SGHDT; CDR2 reads YYEEEE. CDR3 in amino acids: CASSLQFSGNTIYF. The DNA for the CDR3 is TGTGCCAGCAGCTTGCAATTCTCTGGAAACACCATATATTTT.

This clone was seen only once. V is TRBV27 and J is TRBJ1-1; D possibly corresponds to TRBD1 (5 bases). Germline CDR1 is MNHEY and CDR2 is SMNVEV (reference sequence). This CDR3 comprises 15 residues. V shed 1 base and J shed 4 bases, with 13 bases lying between them. As DNA, the CDR3 is TGTGCCAGCAGTTTATGGGCTAGCGGGGGCACTGAAGCTTTCTTT. Residues: CASSLWASGGTEAFF.

This chain joins TRBV2 and TRBJ1-5, with a weak D call TRBD1 (6 bases). The germline V gene encodes CDR1 SNHLY and CDR2 FYNNEI. Deletions cut 4 bases from V and 1 base from J, with 11 bases between. The CDR3 is 15 amino acids. Here the CDR3 DNA reads TGTGCCAGCAGTGCGCGGGGGGCGAGCAATCAGCCCCAGCATTTT. Translated, it gives CASSARGASNQPQHF.

The chain has TRBV6-4 and TRBJ2-3, with D possibly matching TRBD1 (6 bases). The CDR3 totals 19 residues. V lost 0 bases, J lost 1 base, and 20 bases lay in between. Germline CDR1 MRHNA, CDR2 SNTAGT. The DNA for the CDR3 is TGTGCCAGCAGTGACTCGAACACCGCCGGCGAGGGGGGCACAGATACGCAGTATTTT. As protein: CASSDSNTAGEGGTDTQYF.

This clone was seen only once. J is TRBJ1-2 and V is TRBV27; 8 nucleotides line up with TRBD1. The CDR3 has 12 amino acids. J lost 3 bases, V lost 8 bases, and 2 bases had no gene match. CDR1 MNHEY and CDR2 SMNVEV come from the germline V gene (reference sequence). This chain's CDR3 is CASRQGYYGYTF. DNA of the CDR3: TGTGCCAGCCGACAGGGGTACTATGGCTACACCTTC.

This clone has more than one count but fewer than ten. The chain employs TRBV30 and TRBJ1-1, with D perhaps TRBD1 (6 bases). This CDR3 comprises 13 residues. V was shortened by 2 bases and J by 5 bases, with 12 bases between the two germline ends. From germline, CDR1 is GTSNPN and CDR2 SVGIG (reference sequence). CDR3: CAWSRGGTTEAFF. CDR3 DNA sequence: TGTGCCTGGAGTAGGGGGGGCACAACTGAAGCTTTCTTT. The variable domain in full, completed from reference TRBV30 and TRBJ1-1, reads SQTIHQWPATLVQPVGSPLSLECTVEGTSNPNLYWYRQAAGRGLQLLFYSVGIGQISSEVPQNLSASRPQDRQFILSSKKLLLSDSGFYLCAWSRGGTTEAFFGQGTRLTVV.

The table lists this clone with a count of one. The chain carries TRBV27 and TRBJ2-1; 8 positions agree with TRBD2. This CDR3 has 11 residues. V was pared by 7 bases and J by 9 bases, with 2 bases of the junction left unmatched. Germline CDR1 reads MNHEY; CDR2 reads SMNVEV (reference sequence). The CDR3 sequence is CASTGGVEQFF. In nucleotides, the CDR3 is TGTGCCAGCACGGGGGGGGTTGAGCAGTTCTTC.

This chain uses TRBV4-3 with TRBJ1-3; tentatively, D is TRBD1 (5 bases). Germline CDR1 LGHNA, CDR2 YSLEER. There are 15 residues in the CDR3. V dropped 0 bases and J dropped 2 bases, with 8 bases sitting between them. Here the CDR3 reads CASSQDEGAGNTIYF. CDR3 bases: TGCGCCAGCAGCCAAGATGAAGGGGCTGGAAACACCATATATTTT.

The chain uses TRBV11-1 and TRBJ2-1; 11 nucleotides match TRBD1. The CDR3 extends over 16 amino acids. After removal of 4 bases from V and 8 bases from J, the junction contained 10 bases not matched to a gene. Germline loops: CDR1 SGHAT, CDR2 FQDESV (reference sequence). DNA for the CDR3: TGTGCCAGCAGCTCTCGCAAGGGGACAGGGGGTTATGAGCAGTTCTTC. Amino acids: CASSSRKGTGGYEQFF.

The chain recombines TRBV27 with TRBJ2-2, with TRBD2 matching over 8 bases. This CDR3 is 16 amino acids long. Looked up from germline, CDR1 is MNHEY and CDR2 is SMNVEV (reference sequence). The J segment lost 4 bases and the V segment lost 0 bases, leaving 4 bases of the junction unmatched. The CDR3: CASSLSPSGGTGELFF. DNA for the CDR3: TGTGCCAGCAGTTTATCCCCGAGCGGGGGCACCGGGGAGCTGTTTTTT.

This clone has just one count. CDR3: CSVEVPGQGVNEQFF. The CDR3, as DNA: TGCAGCGTTGAAGTCCCGGGACAGGGGGTTAATGAGCAGTTCTTC. The J gene is TRBJ2-1, the V gene TRBV29-1; 11 bases match TRBD1. This CDR3 comprises 15 residues. Trimming took 1 base from V and 7 from J; bases not matched to a gene: 6. CDR1 is SQVTM, CDR2 ANQGSEA, per germline.

The rearrangement joins TRBV5-4 to TRBJ1-1; TRBD1 might be the D (5 bases). V was trimmed by 4 bases and J by 4 bases, leaving 11 bases between them. This CDR3 has 13 residues. Germline V gene data show CDR1 as SGHNT and CDR2 as YYREEE (reference sequence). The CDR3 loop is CASSTPTATEAFF. CDR3 DNA: TGTGCCAGCAGCACCCCGACAGCCACTGAAGCTTTCTTT.

The chain joins TRBV30 to TRBJ1-5, with 8 bases aligning to TRBD1. The V gene end was trimmed by 2 bases and the J gene end by 7 bases; junction bases not matched to a gene: 7. The CDR3 is 14 amino acids. CDR1 and CDR2 (germline): GTSNPN, SVGIG (reference sequence). CDR3 region: CAWSLTGGGQPQHF. The CDR3 DNA reads TGTGCCTGGAGTTTAACAGGGGGGGGACAGCCCCAGCATTTT.

The chain couples TRBV2 to TRBJ1-2; D not resolved. Germline V gives CDR1 SNHLY, CDR2 FYNNEI. There are 14 residues in the CDR3. V was shortened by 0 bases and J by 0 bases, with 5 bases between the two germline ends. The CDR3 nucleotides are TGTGCCAGCAGTGAAGCCGCAGCTAACTATGGCTACACCTTC. Residues: CASSEAAANYGYTF.

The chain joins TRBV9 to TRBJ2-7, with TRBD1 matching 8 bases. This CDR3 has 16 amino acids. Germline loops: CDR1 SGDLS, CDR2 YYNGEE. V lost 4 bases to trimming and J lost 3 bases; unmatched junction nucleotides: 12. The CDR3 loop reads CASSPRTGTGDYEQYF. The CDR3 nucleotides read TGTGCCAGCAGCCCACGAACCGGGACAGGAGACTACGAGCAGTACTTC.

This sequence joins TRBV19 and TRBJ1-2, with 11 bases lining up with TRBD1. CDR1 is LNHDA, CDR2 SQIVND, per germline (reference sequence). The CDR3 sequence is 15 residues long. V was pared by 5 bases and J by 4 bases, with 6 bases of the junction left unmatched. The CDR3 here is CASSSPGQGVYGYTF. DNA for the CDR3: TGTGCCAGTAGTTCACCGGGACAGGGGGTCTATGGCTACACCTTC.

The rearrangement uses TRBV6-6 and TRBJ2-3; unclear D gene. Trimming took off 4 bases at V and 2 bases at J, with 10 bases between the two ends. Germline V gene lookup returns CDR1 MNHNY and CDR2 SVGAGI (reference sequence). The CDR3 sequence is 14 residues long. The CDR3 protein is CASSWLAPTDTQYF. The CDR3 coding sequence is TGTGCCAGCAGTTGGCTTGCCCCCACAGATACGCAGTATTTT.

This chain links TRBV27 with TRBJ2-1; 7 nucleotides align to TRBD2. V lost 8 bases and J lost 3; bases outside the gene matches: 7. Germline V lookup: CDR1 MNHEY, CDR2 SMNVEV (reference sequence). The CDR3 loop spans 14 amino acids. In nucleotides, the CDR3 is TGTGCCAGCTGTTGCGGGAGCGGCTACAATGAGCAGTTCTTC. Amino acids: CASCCGSGYNEQFF.

This clone is a singleton in its sample. This chain uses TRBV19 with TRBJ2-1; TRBD2 aligns across 10 bases. The CDR3 has 14 amino acids. V trimming: 7 bases; J trimming: 9 bases; junction bases outside the gene matches: 9. Germline CDR1 and CDR2: LNHDA and SQIVND (reference sequence). The CDR3 nucleotides read TGTGCCAGTAAAATTCCTAGCGGGAGTTCTGAGCAGTTCTTC. This gives the protein CASKIPSGSSEQFF.